The 14 T cell receptor beta chains given below trace back to one sample, sequenced in a study of OX40 agonist ivuxolimab in advanced cancers. The protocol was immunoSEQ multiplex PCR, while the TCRdb copy is restricted to in-frame clones and leaves out a portion. The table shows 55,000 to 65,000 clones, with over 75% occurring only once. The sequences come from CD4+ or CD8+ T cells sorted from blood, collected in a trial of the OX40 agonist ivuxolimab. The receptors originated from an adult with an advanced solid tumor such as melanoma, head and neck, liver or kidney cancer.

The V and J genes are TRBV30 and TRBJ1-4; D perhaps matches TRBD1 (5 bases). This CDR3 contains 16 residues. The germline V gene encodes CDR1 GTSNPN and CDR2 SVGIG (reference sequence). Between the trimmed V and J ends, which lost 2 bases and 10 bases, there was a span of 23 bases. Written as DNA, the CDR3 is TGTGCCTGGAGTCCCCTTCTGGGGGGGGTATCTGCAAAACTGTTTTTT. The encoded protein is CAWSPLLGGVSAKLFF.

V and J are TRBV7-2 and TRBJ1-2, with 8 bases fitting TRBD1. Unmatched junction bases numbered 8, after V lost 5 bases and J lost 3 bases. This CDR3 has 15 amino acids. CDR1 and CDR2 (germline): SGHTA, FQGNSA. As DNA, the CDR3 is TGTGCCAGCAGCGTAAGACAGGGGATCGACTATGGCTACACCTTC. Its translation is CASSVRQGIDYGYTF.

The rearrangement joins TRBV6-6 to TRBJ1-1; D not resolved. The germline V and J ends were trimmed by 10 bases and 5 bases, with 8 bases remaining between them. The CDR3 runs to 10 residues. Germline CDR1 and CDR2: MNHNY and SVGAGI (reference sequence). The CDR3 here is CATVGTEAFF. The CDR3 DNA reads TGTGCCACCGTGGGAACTGAAGCTTTCTTT.

This clone was observed a few times. The genes are TRBV19 and TRBJ2-7, with 8 bases matching TRBD2. The CDR3 runs 14 residues. Trimming at V came to 7 bases and at J to 1 base, leaving 6 bases not matched to a gene. The germline V gene has CDR1 LNHDA and CDR2 SQIVND (reference sequence). CDR3 sequence (DNA): TGTGCCAGTACCCCTAGCGGGCTTTCCTACGAGCAGTACTTC. It yields the protein CASTPSGLSYEQYF.

The genes are TRBV4-1 and TRBJ2-5, with 7 bases that match TRBD2. Germline V CDR1 and CDR2: MGHRA, YSYEKL. The V segment lost 2 bases and the J segment 3 bases; nucleotides outside the gene matches: 3. CDR3 length equals 14 residues. DNA for the CDR3: TGCGCCAGCAGCCAAAATCTAGCGGAAGAGACCCAGTACTTC. Encoded protein: CASSQNLAEETQYF.

The J gene is TRBJ1-5, the V gene TRBV7-3, with TRBD1 matching over 11 bases. J gave up 7 bases and V 5 bases, and 7 bases lay outside the gene matches. Germline V gene lookup returns CDR1 SGHTA and CDR2 FQGTGA. This CDR3 spans 15 amino acids. The CDR3 spells CASSAGQGAFQPQHF. The CDR3 coding sequence is TGTGCCAGCAGCGCCGGACAGGGGGCTTTCCAGCCCCAGCATTTT.

The chain uses TRBV19 and TRBJ2-3; D uncertain. From germline, CDR1 is LNHDA and CDR2 SQIVND (reference sequence). V lost 2 bases to trimming and J lost 4 bases, with 10 bases between them. This CDR3 is built from 14 residues. CDR3 residues: CASSIKGGADTQYF. DNA for the CDR3: TGTGCCAGTAGTATAAAGGGTGGCGCAGATACGCAGTATTTT.

This chain connects TRBV11-1 to TRBJ2-2; the D is unclear. The V gene lost 6 bases and the J gene lost 4 bases, with 12 bases spanning the gap. The CDR3 totals 14 residues. Germline lookup yields CDR1 SGHAT and CDR2 FQDESV (reference sequence). CDR3 nucleotide sequence: TGTGCCAGCAGAGATATAGCCGGCACCGGGGAGCTGTTTTTT. Translating gives CASRDIAGTGELFF. The complete variable domain, with remaining parts taken from reference TRBV11-1 and TRBJ2-2, reads EAEVAQSPRYKITEKSQAVAFWCDPISGHATLYWYRQILGQGPELLVQFQDESVVDDSQLPKDRFSAERLKGVDSTLKIQPAELGDSAMYLCASRDIAGTGELFFGEGSRLTVL.

The gene calls are TRBV7-2 and TRBJ1-6; D not resolved. With 4 bases removed from V and 0 bases from J, the gap between germline ends came to 10 bases. This CDR3 region has 16 residues. In germline, CDR1 is SGHTA, CDR2 FQGNSA. This CDR3 is CASSSPRDSYNSPLHF. CDR3 nucleotide sequence: TGTGCCAGCAGCTCCCCCCGGGACTCCTATAATTCACCCCTCCACTTT.

This clone has a handful of counts. The chain's CDR3 is CSAGTGERDIQYF. DNA for the CDR3: TGCAGCGCCGGGACAGGGGAAAGAGACATTCAGTACTTC. The rearrangement uses TRBV29-1 and TRBJ2-4, with 10 bases that match TRBD1. The CDR3 has 13 residues. Germline CDR1 reads SQVTM; CDR2 reads ANQGSEA. With 7 bases clipped from V and 8 bases from J, the junction kept 8 bases outside the gene matches.

The chain is built from TRBV6-4 and TRBJ2-1; 7 nucleotides agree with TRBD2. The CDR3 has 15 amino acids. J was trimmed by 8 bases and V by 2 bases; bases with no gene match: 9. Per the germline V gene, CDR1 is MRHNA and CDR2 is SNTAGT. The CDR3 here is CASSDEVGGKDEQFF. The DNA of the CDR3 is TGTGCCAGCAGTGACGAAGTGGGGGGGAAGGATGAGCAGTTCTTC.

The J gene is TRBJ2-1, the V gene TRBV30; 9 bases map to TRBD1. Germline lookup yields CDR1 GTSNPN and CDR2 SVGIG (reference sequence). J lost 8 bases, V lost 8 bases, and 10 bases had no gene match. There are 13 residues in the CDR3. The CDR3 DNA follows: TGTGCCCAGTCCGGGACAGGGATTTATGAGCAGTTCTTC. Protein sequence: CAQSGTGIYEQFF.

The V call is TRBV7-2, the J call TRBJ2-7; tentative D call: TRBD2 (6 bases). Trimming left V 1 base short and J 6 bases short, with 13 bases between. The CDR3 loop spans 14 amino acids. The germline V gene encodes CDR1 SGHTA and CDR2 FQGNSA. The DNA for the CDR3 is TGTGCCAGCAGCTTAGTGTCGGGAGCCAGCGAGCAGTACTTC. Encoded protein: CASSLVSGASEQYF.

The chain employs TRBV5-6 and TRBJ2-1; D is undetermined. CDR1 and CDR2 from the germline V gene are SGHDT and YYEEEE. Trimming cost V 0 bases and J 6 bases, with 13 bases left between them. This CDR3 is 15 amino acids long. CDR3 DNA sequence: TGTGCCAGCAGCTTGGGTCAAGGTTCGATCAATGAGCAGTTCTTC. Amino acids: CASSLGQGSINEQFF. Using reference TRBV5-6 and TRBJ2-1 for the parts outside the CDR3, the full variable domain is DAGVTQSPTHLIKTRGQQVTLRCSPKSGHDTVSWYQQALGQGPQFIFQYYEEEERQRGNFPDRFSGHQFPNYSSELNVNALLLGDSALYLCASSLGQGSINEQFFGPGTRLTVL.